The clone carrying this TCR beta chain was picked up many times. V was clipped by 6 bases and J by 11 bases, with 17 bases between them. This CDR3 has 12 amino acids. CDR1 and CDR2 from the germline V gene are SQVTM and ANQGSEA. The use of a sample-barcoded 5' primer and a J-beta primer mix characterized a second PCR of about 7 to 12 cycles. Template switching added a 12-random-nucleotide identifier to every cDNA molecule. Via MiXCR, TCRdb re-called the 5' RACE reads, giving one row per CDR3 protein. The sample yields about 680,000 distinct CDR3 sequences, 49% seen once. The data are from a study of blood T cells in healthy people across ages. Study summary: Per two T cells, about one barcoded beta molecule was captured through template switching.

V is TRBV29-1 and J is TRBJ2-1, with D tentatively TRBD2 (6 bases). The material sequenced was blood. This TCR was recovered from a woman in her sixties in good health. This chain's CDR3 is CSVGREDTKQFF. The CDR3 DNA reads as TGCAGCGTGGGCAGGGAGGACACCAAGCAGTTCTTC.